This T cell receptor beta chain was documented in a study of OX40 agonist ivuxolimab in advanced cancers. For the study at large: Patients got intravenous ivuxolimab at 0.01 to 10 mg/kg every 2 weeks.

Germline V gene lookup returns CDR1 MGHRA and CDR2 YSYEKL. With 0 bases removed from V and 6 bases from J, the gap between germline ends came to 9 bases. There are 13 residues in the CDR3. Overall study findings and caveats: Relatively little clonal expansion, among the lowest observed, appeared in partial responders at 0.1-3.0 mg/kg. Relative to CD4+, CD8+ T cells held more expanded clones on average.

The table came from immunoSEQ multiplex PCR; TCRdb's copy has only in-frame clones and leaves some out. The repertoire has approximately 52,000 clones, more than 75% of them found once; the top ten carry about 13%. Blood was sampled at baseline, cycle 4 day 1, and cycle 7 day 1. As regards this clone: The target antigen is unknown.

The sequence was collected from an adult with an advanced solid tumor such as melanoma, head and neck, liver or kidney cancer. The chain has TRBV4-1 and TRBJ2-7; D not resolved. The material was CD4+ or CD8+ T cells sorted from blood, obtained in a trial of the OX40 agonist ivuxolimab. CDR3: CASSQESWGEQYF. CDR3 nucleotide sequence: TGCGCCAGCAGCCAAGAGAGCTGGGGCGAGCAGTACTTC.